This T cell receptor (beta chain) emerged from a study of T cell repertoires in cytomegalovirus infection. Study conclusions and caveats: Cumulative frequency of public TCR beta families picked out carriers of CMV plus the relevant HLA.

Each CDR3 protein is one row after TCRdb ran MiXCR on the reads. The sample holds fewer than 200,000 distinct CDR3 sequences, approximately 19% seen once. This clonotype was detected many times. No antigen is known for it. Germline CDR1 and CDR2: SGHTA and FQGTGA. The V end was cut by 5 bases, the J end by 2 bases, with 16 bases between. This CDR3 is 16 amino acids long. The rearrangement uses TRBV7-3 and TRBJ2-1, with a possible D match to TRBD2 (6 bases). The origin of this receptor is a human donor in good health (CMV status not recorded). Some clones in this sample may be carry-over from other donors' samples. The sequenced sample was PBMCs. The CDR3 DNA sequence: TGTGCCAGCAGCGCAACCCCGGGACTTCCCTACAATGAGCAGTTCTTC. It encodes CASSATPGLPYNEQFF. The full variable domain, its missing parts supplied by reference TRBV7-3 and TRBJ2-1, is GAGVSQTPSNKVTEKGKYVELRCDPISGHTALYWYRQSLGQGPEFLIYFQGTGAADDSGLPNDRFFAVRPEGSVSTLKIQRTERGDSAVYLCASSATPGLPYNEQFFGPGTRLTVL.